A single sample gave rise to the 19 T cell receptor beta chains below, sequenced in a study of blood T cell repertoires in COVID-19. The assay was immunoSEQ multiplex PCR, and TCRdb's table has in-frame clones only and misses some. This sample has 200,000 to 300,000 clones, with 70% to 80% found just once. Specimen: peripheral blood. These receptors were taken from an elderly woman with acute or convalescent COVID-19.

The chain carries TRBV25-1 and TRBJ2-1; TRBD2 matches at 7 bases. Germline V lookup: CDR1 MGHDK, CDR2 SYGVNS. After removal of 6 bases from V and 0 bases from J, the junction contained 8 bases not matched to a gene. The length of the CDR3 is 16 residues. CDR3: CASRPGGGSSYNEQFF. CDR3 DNA: TGTGCCAGCAGACCGGGCGGGGGAAGCTCCTACAATGAGCAGTTCTTC.

This clone has just one count. This chain joins TRBV11-2 and TRBJ2-6; TRBD1 might be the D (6 bases). This CDR3 is 17 amino acids long. Germline lookup yields CDR1 SGHAT and CDR2 FQNNGV. V gave up 3 bases and J gave up 0 bases, with 12 bases separating them. The CDR3 nucleotides are TGTGCCAGCAGCTTTGGGGGCCCCTACTCTGGGGCCAACGTCCTGACTTTC. As protein: CASSFGGPYSGANVLTF.

The V call is TRBV20-1, the J call TRBJ2-7; D possibly corresponds to TRBD2 (5 bases). Between the trimmed V and J ends, which lost 6 bases and 3 bases, there was a span of 9 bases. CDR3 length: 11 residues. Germline assignment: CDR1 DFQATT and CDR2 SNEGSKA (reference sequence). CDR3 DNA: TGCAGTGCGAAGAGGGACTACGAGCAGTACTTC. Translating gives CSAKRDYEQYF.

This chain uses TRBV19 with TRBJ1-3; D is undetermined. Trimming shortened V by 7 bases and J by 0 bases, and 22 bases separated the two germline ends. Germline CDR1 reads LNHDA; CDR2 reads SQIVND (reference sequence). The CDR3 runs 18 residues. This CDR3 is CASTLGRLKGNSGNTIYF. The CDR3 DNA follows: TGTGCCAGTACGCTGGGCAGACTAAAGGGAAACTCTGGAAACACCATATATTTT.

The chain is built from TRBV2 and TRBJ1-3, with 9 bases fitting TRBD1. CDR1 and CDR2 (germline): SNHLY, FYNNEI. With V trimmed by 6 bases and J by 2 bases, 5 bases remained unmatched. There are 15 residues in the CDR3. The CDR3 bases are TGTGCCAGCAGCACCCGGACAGGGGCTGGAAACACCATATATTTT. Residues: CASSTRTGAGNTIYF.

This sequence joins TRBV1 and TRBJ2-1; the table assigns TRBD1, which was not confirmed against the DNA. TRBV1 is termed a pseudogene. The CDR3 consists of 17 residues. Here the CDR3 reads CTSSQEQARFLRNEQFF. In DNA form, the CDR3 reads TGCACCAGCAGCCAAGAACAGGCTAGGTTTCTACGCAATGAGCAGTTCTTC.

This chain joins TRBV27 and TRBJ1-1; unclear D gene. Trimming stripped 8 bases from V and 2 bases from J, with 12 bases between. This CDR3 is 13 amino acids long. Germline CDR1 MNHEY, CDR2 SMNVEV (reference sequence). The CDR3 reads CASRTFPNTEAFF. CDR3 DNA sequence: TGTGCCAGCCGGACTTTCCCTAACACTGAAGCTTTCTTT.

CDR3 sequence (DNA): TGTGCCAGCAGAACAACAGGGGCAACTAATGAAAAACTGTTTTTT. This gives the protein CASRTTGATNEKLFF. The chain joins TRBV2 to TRBJ1-4; TRBD1 agrees at 7 bases. Germline V gene sequence: CDR1 SNHLY, CDR2 FYNNEI. V was clipped by 6 bases and J by 0 bases; unmatched bases: 4. The CDR3 loop spans 15 amino acids. The variable domain in full, with the rest retrieved from reference TRBV2 and TRBJ1-4, is EPEVTQTPSHQVTQMGQEVILRCVPISNHLYFYWYRQILGQKVEFLVSFYNNEISEKSEIFDDQFSVERPDGSNFTLKIRSTKLEDSAMYFCASRTTGATNEKLFFGSGTQLSVL.

The chain uses TRBV7-8 and TRBJ1-5; D might be TRBD1 (5 bases). V was shortened by 1 base and J by 5 bases, with 9 bases between the two germline ends. There are 14 residues in the CDR3. From germline, CDR1 is SGHVS and CDR2 FQNEAQ. CDR3: CASSLEGNYQPQHF. CDR3 nucleotides: TGTGCCAGCAGCTTAGAGGGGAATTATCAGCCCCAGCATTTT.

CDR3 bases: TGTGCCAGCAGCCGAGACGGGGTCTATGGCTACACCTTC. Translation: CASSRDGVYGYTF. The chain combines TRBV3-1 (or the pseudogene TRBV3-2) with TRBJ1-2; D unclear. Germline lookup yields CDR1 LGHDT and CDR2 YNNKEL (reference sequence). The CDR3 is 13 residues long. The V gene lost 4 bases and the J gene lost 4 bases, with 10 bases spanning the gap.

The V gene is TRBV7-3, the J gene TRBJ2-1, with 7 bases aligning to TRBD1. Per the germline V gene, CDR1 is SGHTA and CDR2 is FQGTGA. Trimming cost V 5 bases and J 3 bases; bases outside gene matches: 4. The CDR3 length is 14 residues. The chain's CDR3 is CASSETGYYNEQFF. CDR3 nucleotide sequence: TGTGCCAGCAGCGAGACAGGGTACTACAATGAGCAGTTCTTC.

The chain has TRBV11-1 and TRBJ1-6; possible D gene TRBD1, 5 bases. Germline CDR1 reads SGHAT; CDR2 reads FQDESV (reference sequence). Trimming pared 1 base from V and 7 bases from J, leaving 11 bases between. This CDR3 spans 15 amino acids. The CDR3 nucleotides read TGTGCCAGCAGCTTAGACACAGGATTAAATTCACCCCTCCACTTT. Protein product: CASSLDTGLNSPLHF.

The chain links TRBV4-2 to TRBJ1-6; TRBD1 agrees at 7 bases. The CDR3 is made up of 17 amino acids. J was trimmed by 5 bases and V by 1 base; bases with no gene match: 8. CDR1 is LGHNA and CDR2 is YNFKEQ in the germline V gene. The CDR3 loop reads CASSQVDRAANNSPLHF. DNA of the CDR3: TGTGCCAGCAGCCAAGTCGACAGGGCTGCGAATAATTCACCCCTCCACTTT.

The V call is TRBV5-1, the J call TRBJ1-4; 8 bases align to TRBD1. The CDR3 totals 16 residues. Germline values: CDR1 SGHRS, CDR2 YFSETQ. Unmatched junction bases numbered 6, after V lost 4 bases and J lost 1 base. The CDR3 sequence: CASSPVGQGTNEKLFF. In nucleotides, the CDR3 is TGCGCCAGCAGCCCAGTAGGACAGGGAACTAATGAAAAACTGTTTTTT.

This clone appeared a single time. This rearrangement joins TRBV6-5 to TRBJ1-1, with TRBD1 as a possible D gene (6 bases). V dropped 6 bases and J dropped 1 base, with 9 bases sitting between them. Germline V lookup: CDR1 MNHEY, CDR2 SVGAGI. The CDR3 runs 13 residues. CDR3 in DNA: TGTGCCAGCAGCTTGGACAGGAACACTGAAGCTTTCTTT. It specifies CASSLDRNTEAFF.

This clone was found once. The chain employs TRBV2 and TRBJ1-2, with D hard to call. The CDR3 loop spans 14 amino acids. Trimming removed 5 bases from V and 3 bases from J, with 13 bases in between. Germline CDR1 is SNHLY and CDR2 is FYNNEI. CDR3 DNA sequence: TGTGCCAGCAGTCCCCAGGTGACCCACTATGGCTACACCTTC. Protein: CASSPQVTHYGYTF.

V and J are TRBV12-3 or TRBV12-4 and TRBJ1-5; no clear D. This CDR3 has 13 amino acids. V was shortened by 3 bases and J by 2 bases, with 5 bases between the two germline ends. CDR3 DNA sequence: TGTGCCAGCAGTTTCGTTGGCAATCAGCCCCAGCATTTT. Translating gives CASSFVGNQPQHF.

The gene calls are TRBV24-1 and TRBJ2-5; D may be TRBD2 (6 bases). The V gene's germline CDR1 is KGHDR and CDR2 SFDVKD. Trimming removed 12 bases from V and 0 bases from J, with 16 bases in between. The CDR3 loop spans 14 amino acids. CDR3 sequence: CAPSIPGDQETQYF. CDR3 in DNA: TGTGCCCCGTCGATACCGGGGGACCAAGAGACCCAGTACTTC.

This clone was picked up a small number of times. The chain carries TRBV5-1 and TRBJ1-1; 12 positions match TRBD1. From germline, CDR1 is SGHRS and CDR2 YFSETQ. Germline trimming cut 4 bases from V and 8 bases from J; bases unmatched to any gene: 6. There are 14 residues in the CDR3. CDR3 bases: TGCGCCAGCAGCGCCGGGACAGGGGGCGCGGAAGCTTTCTTT. Protein sequence: CASSAGTGGAEAFF.